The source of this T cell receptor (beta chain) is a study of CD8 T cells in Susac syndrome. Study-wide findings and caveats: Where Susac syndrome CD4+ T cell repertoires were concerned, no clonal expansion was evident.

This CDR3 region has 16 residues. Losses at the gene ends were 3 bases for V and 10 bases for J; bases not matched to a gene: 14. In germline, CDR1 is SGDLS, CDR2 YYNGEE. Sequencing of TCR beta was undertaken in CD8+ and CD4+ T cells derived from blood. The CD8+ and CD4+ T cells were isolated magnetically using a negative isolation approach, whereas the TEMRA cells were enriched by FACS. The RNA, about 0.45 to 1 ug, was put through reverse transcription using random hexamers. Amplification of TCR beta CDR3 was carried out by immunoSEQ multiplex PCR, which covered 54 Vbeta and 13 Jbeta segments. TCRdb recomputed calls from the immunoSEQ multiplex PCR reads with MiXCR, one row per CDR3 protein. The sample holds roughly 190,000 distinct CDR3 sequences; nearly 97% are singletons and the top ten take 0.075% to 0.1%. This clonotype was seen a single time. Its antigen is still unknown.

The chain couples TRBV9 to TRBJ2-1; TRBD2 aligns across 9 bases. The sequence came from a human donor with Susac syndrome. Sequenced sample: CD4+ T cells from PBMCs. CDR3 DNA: TGTGCCAGCAGCGAAACAAGCGGGGGGAGGGGTGGCGAGCAGTTCTTC. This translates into CASSETSGGRGGEQFF.